This section outlines one T cell receptor (beta chain) sequence together with its context. Its target is not known. The same CDR3 is also encoded by other DNA sequences in this sample. This CDR3 has 13 residues. The V gene's germline CDR1 is SQVTM and CDR2 ANQGSEA. The V end was cut by 3 bases, the J end by 0 bases, with 6 bases between. The data were taken from a study of shared clonotypes between healthy human individuals. Study-wide findings and caveats: Donor clonotype sharing was expected to depend on sequencing depth.

Libraries were prepared by immunoSEQ multiplex PCR; TCRdb keeps only in-frame clonotypes and omits some of them. The data show around 720,000 clones, with around 73% seen just once and around 2% held by the top ten. The chain recombines TRBV29-1 with TRBJ2-1, with D possibly being TRBD2 (5 bases). The sequencing input was memory CD4+ T cells sorted from blood. As to subset: CD45RA-negative fraction. This TCR came from a woman aged 25-40 years in good health. The CDR3 sequence: CSVEEVSYNEQFF. Written as DNA, the CDR3 is TGCAGCGTTGAGGAGGTCTCCTACAATGAGCAGTTCTTC.